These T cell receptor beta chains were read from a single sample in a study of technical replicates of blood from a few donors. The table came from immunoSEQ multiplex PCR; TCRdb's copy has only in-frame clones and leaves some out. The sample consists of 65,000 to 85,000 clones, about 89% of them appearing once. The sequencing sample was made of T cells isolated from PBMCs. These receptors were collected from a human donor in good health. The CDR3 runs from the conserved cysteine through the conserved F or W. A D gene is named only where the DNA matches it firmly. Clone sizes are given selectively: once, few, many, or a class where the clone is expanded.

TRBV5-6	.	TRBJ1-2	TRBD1	TGTGCCAGCAGCGTGGACAGGGTTGGCTACACCTTC	CASSVDRVGYTF
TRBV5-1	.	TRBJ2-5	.	TGCGCCAGCAGCTTGGAGGCAGGGCTAAGGGAGACCCAGTACTTC	CASSLEAGLRETQYF
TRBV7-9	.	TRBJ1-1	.	TGTGCCAGCACCGGGTTAGGGGGTAAGGGATTGGACACTGAAGCTTTCTTT	CASTGLGGKGLDTEAFF
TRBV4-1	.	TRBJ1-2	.	TGCGCCAGCAGCCAAGATCCACAGCCCTACTATGGCTACACCTTC	CASSQDPQPYYGYTF
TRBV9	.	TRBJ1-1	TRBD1	TGTGCCAGCAGCGCGACAGGGGCGGGGAACACTGAAGCTTTCTTT	CASSATGAGNTEAFF
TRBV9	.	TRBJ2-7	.	TGTGCCAGCAGCGTAGAACCCTCGGCCTACGAGCAGTACTTC	CASSVEPSAYEQYF
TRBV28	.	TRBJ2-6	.	TGTGCCAGCAGTTTTTGGGGAGGCGTCCTGACTTTC	CASSFWGGVLTF
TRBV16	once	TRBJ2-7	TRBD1	TGTGCCAGCAGCCAGGGGACAGGGTTGCTCTCCTACGAGCAGTACTTC	CASSQGTGLLSYEQYF
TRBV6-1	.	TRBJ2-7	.	TGTGCCAGCAGGCCTCCAACAGTGCAGTCCTACGAGCAGTACTTC	CASRPPTVQSYEQYF
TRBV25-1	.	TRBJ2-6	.	TGTGCCAGCGCGGGGCTTTCTGGGGCCAACGTCCTGACTTTC	CASAGLSGANVLTF
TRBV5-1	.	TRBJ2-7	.	TGCGCCAGCAGCTCCCCAGGGCCCTACGAGCAGTACTTC	CASSSPGPYEQYF
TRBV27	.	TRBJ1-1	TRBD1	TGTGCCAGCAGACCCGACAGGGGAGGGATGAACACTGAAGCTTTCTTT	CASRPDRGGMNTEAFF
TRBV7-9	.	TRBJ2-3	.	TGTGCCAGCAGCTTAAGCGCCGGAACAGATACGCAGTATTTT	CASSLSAGTDTQYF
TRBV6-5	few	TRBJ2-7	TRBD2	TGTGCCAGCACCCTACTAGCGGGAAGCTCCTACGAGCAGTACTTC	CASTLLAGSSYEQYF
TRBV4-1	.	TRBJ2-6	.	TGCGCCAGCAGCCAACCACCTTCCCGGGGCTCTGGGGCCAACGTCCTGACTTTC	CASSQPPSRGSGANVLTF
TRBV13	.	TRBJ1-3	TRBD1	TGTGCCAGCAGCGTCAGGGGGCTCTCTGGAAACACCATATATTTT	CASSVRGLSGNTIYF
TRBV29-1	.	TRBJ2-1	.	TGCAGCGTTCGGCCCGGACTGGTCGGTGAGCAGTTCTTC	CSVRPGLVGEQFF
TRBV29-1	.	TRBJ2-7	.	TGCAGCGTTGAATCAGGGGGACTCTACGAGCAGTACTTC	CSVESGGLYEQYF
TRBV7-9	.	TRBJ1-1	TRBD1	TGTGCCAGCAGCCTCACCCTAAACCGGGACAGGGACACTGAAGCTTTCTTT	CASSLTLNRDRDTEAFF
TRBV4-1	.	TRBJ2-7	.	TGCGCCAGCAGCCAAGGAGGAGGGTACGAGCAGTACTTC	CASSQGGGYEQYF
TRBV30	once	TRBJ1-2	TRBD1	TGTGCCTGGAGGGGACAGAGCAACTATGGCTACACCTTC	CAWRGQSNYGYTF
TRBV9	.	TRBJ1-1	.	TGTGCCAGTTCAAGGGGGGGGCTCTCGGAAGCTGAAGCTTTCTTT	CASSRGGLSEAEAFF
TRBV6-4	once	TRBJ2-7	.	TGTGCCAGCAGTCCGACAGGTAAGGCCTACGAGCAGTACTTC	CASSPTGKAYEQYF
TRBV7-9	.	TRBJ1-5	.	TGTGCCAGCAGCTCCTCAGGTACGAGCAATCAGCCCCAGCATTTT	CASSSSGTSNQPQHF
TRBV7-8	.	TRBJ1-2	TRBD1	TGTGCCAGCAGCCCCGGGACAGGTGGCTACACCTTC	CASSPGTGGYTF
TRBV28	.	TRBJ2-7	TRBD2	TGTGCCAGCAGTTTGGTGTGGGGCGGGAGTTATCGCTACGAGCAGTACTTC	CASSLVWGGSYRYEQYF
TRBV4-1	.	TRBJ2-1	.	TGCGCCAGCAGCCAAGCGTTAAACAATGAGCAGTTCTTC	CASSQALNNEQFF
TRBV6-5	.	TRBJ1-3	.	TGTGCCAGCAGTTACTCGCGAAACTCGGGAAACACCATATATTTT	CASSYSRNSGNTIYF
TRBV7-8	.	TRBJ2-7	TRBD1	TGTGCCAGCAGCTTACCTAAAAGGGACAGGGGTCTCTACGAGCAGTACTTC	CASSLPKRDRGLYEQYF
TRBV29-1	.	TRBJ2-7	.	TGCAGCGTTGGTTTCGTCGGCGCTCAGGGGTCCTACGAGCAGTACTTC	CSVGFVGAQGSYEQYF